In this sample, the clone carrying this T cell receptor beta chain turned up a few times. This sample was included in a study of blood T cells in healthy people across ages. Unmatched junction bases numbered 5, after V lost 5 bases and J lost 2 bases. The CDR3 length is 16 residues. A sample-barcoded 5' primer and a J-beta primer mix were used in a second PCR of roughly 6 to 12 cycles. The authors tagged each cDNA molecule using a template-switch adaptor with 12 random nucleotides. TCRdb re-derived calls from the 5' RACE reads in MiXCR, one entry per CDR3 protein. The profile shows some 900,000 distinct CDR3 sequences, roughly 52% of them singletons. Researchers isolated at least 6 million PBMCs per sample. Extraction yielded at least 6 micrograms of total RNA per sample.

Sequenced sample: blood. The rearrangement joins TRBV12-3 or TRBV12-4 to TRBJ1-6, with 8 bases fitting TRBD1. This TCR was sampled from a young man in good health. The CDR3 coding sequence is TGTGCCAGCAGTCAGACAGGGGAGGCCTATAATTCACCCCTCCACTTT. Translation: CASSQTGEAYNSPLHF.